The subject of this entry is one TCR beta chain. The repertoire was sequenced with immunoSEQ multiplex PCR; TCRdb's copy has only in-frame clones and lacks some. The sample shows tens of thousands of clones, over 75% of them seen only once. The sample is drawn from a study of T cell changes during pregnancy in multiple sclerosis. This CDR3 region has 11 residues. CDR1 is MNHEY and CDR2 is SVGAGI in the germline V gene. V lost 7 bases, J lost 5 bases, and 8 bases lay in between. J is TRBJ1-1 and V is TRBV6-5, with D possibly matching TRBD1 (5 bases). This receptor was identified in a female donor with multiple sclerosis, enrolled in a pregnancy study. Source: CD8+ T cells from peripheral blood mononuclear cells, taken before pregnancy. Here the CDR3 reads CASTGGTEAFF. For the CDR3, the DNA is TGTGCCAGCACCGGGGGAACTGAAGCTTTCTTT.